This TCR beta chain came from a study of T cells in narcolepsy. Clones were read by immunoSEQ multiplex PCR, and TCRdb kept only the in-frame ones, dropping some. The top ten clones hold 1.2% of a sample with 25,000 to 35,000 clones, around four fifths of them seen once. Germline CDR1 is SNHLY and CDR2 is FYNNEI. This CDR3 comprises 14 residues. This clonotype was obtained from a human donor with narcolepsy. Sequencing was performed on CD45RA- memory CD4+ T cells from PBMCs. The chain recombines TRBV2 with TRBJ2-5; 8 bases fit TRBD2. Matching the DNA end better, TRBJ2-7 makes the J call doubtful. The CDR3 sequence: CASIPAGGSYEQYF. In DNA form, the CDR3 reads TGTGCCAGCATCCCGGCGGGAGGCTCCTACGAGCAGTACTTC.